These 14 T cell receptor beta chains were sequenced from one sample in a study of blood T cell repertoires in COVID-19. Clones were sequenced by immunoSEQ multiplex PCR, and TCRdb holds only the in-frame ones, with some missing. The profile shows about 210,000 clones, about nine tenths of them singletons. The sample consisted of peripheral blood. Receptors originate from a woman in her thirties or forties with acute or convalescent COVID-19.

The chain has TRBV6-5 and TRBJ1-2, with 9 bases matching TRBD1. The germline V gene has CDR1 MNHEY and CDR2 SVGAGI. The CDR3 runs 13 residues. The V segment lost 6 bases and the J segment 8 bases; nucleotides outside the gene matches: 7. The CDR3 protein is CASRRGTGYGYTF. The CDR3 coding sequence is TGTGCCAGCAGGAGGGGGACAGGGTACGGCTACACCTTC.

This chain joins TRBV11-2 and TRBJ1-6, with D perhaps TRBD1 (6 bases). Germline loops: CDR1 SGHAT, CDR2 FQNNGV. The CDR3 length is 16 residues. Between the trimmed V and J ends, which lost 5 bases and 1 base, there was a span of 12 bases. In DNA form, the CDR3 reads TGTGCCAGCAGCCCACAGGGTGGGTCCTATAATTCACCCCTCCACTTT. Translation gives CASSPQGGSYNSPLHF.

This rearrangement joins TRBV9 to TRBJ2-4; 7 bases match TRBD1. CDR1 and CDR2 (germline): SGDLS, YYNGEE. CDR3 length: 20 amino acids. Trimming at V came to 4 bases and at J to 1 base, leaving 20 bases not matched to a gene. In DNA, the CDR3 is TGTGCCAGCAGCCCGACGGGACAGTGGGCCCCAAAGATGGCCAAAAACATTCAGTACTTC. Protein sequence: CASSPTGQWAPKMAKNIQYF.

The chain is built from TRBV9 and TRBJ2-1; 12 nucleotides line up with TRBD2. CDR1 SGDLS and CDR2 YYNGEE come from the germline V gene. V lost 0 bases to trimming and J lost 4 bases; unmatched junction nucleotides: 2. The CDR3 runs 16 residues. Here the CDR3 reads CASSVGLAGGYNEQFF. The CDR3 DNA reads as TGTGCCAGCAGCGTAGGGCTAGCGGGGGGGTACAATGAGCAGTTCTTC.

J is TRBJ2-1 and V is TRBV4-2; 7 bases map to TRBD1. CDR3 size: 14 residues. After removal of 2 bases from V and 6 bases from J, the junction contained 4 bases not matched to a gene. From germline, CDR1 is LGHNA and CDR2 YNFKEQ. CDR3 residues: CASSQLTGSNEQFF. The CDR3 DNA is TGTGCCAGCAGCCAACTGACAGGGAGCAATGAGCAGTTCTTC.

As DNA, the CDR3 is TGTGCCAGCAGTCAGGGGCTCAGTCAGCCCCAGCATTTT. Residues: CASSQGLSQPQHF. The V call is TRBV6-4, the J call TRBJ1-5; D is possibly TRBD1 (6 bases). Trimming removed 5 bases at V and 6 bases at J, with 11 bases between. The CDR3 has 13 residues. CDR1 MRHNA and CDR2 SNTAGT come from the germline V gene.

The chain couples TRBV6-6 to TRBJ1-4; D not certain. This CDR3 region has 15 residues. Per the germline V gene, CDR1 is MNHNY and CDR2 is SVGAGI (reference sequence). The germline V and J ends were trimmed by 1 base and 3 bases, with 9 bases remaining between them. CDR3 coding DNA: TGTGCCAGCAGTTACTTGGAGTTAGCTAATGAAAAACTGTTTTTT. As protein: CASSYLELANEKLFF.

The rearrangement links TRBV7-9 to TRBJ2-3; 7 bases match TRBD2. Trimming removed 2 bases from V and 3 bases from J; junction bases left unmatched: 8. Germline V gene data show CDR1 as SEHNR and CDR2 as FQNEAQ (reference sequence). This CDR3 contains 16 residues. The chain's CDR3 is CASSLSSGGGTDTQYF. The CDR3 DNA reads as TGTGCCAGCAGCTTAAGTTCGGGGGGTGGGACAGATACGCAGTATTTT.

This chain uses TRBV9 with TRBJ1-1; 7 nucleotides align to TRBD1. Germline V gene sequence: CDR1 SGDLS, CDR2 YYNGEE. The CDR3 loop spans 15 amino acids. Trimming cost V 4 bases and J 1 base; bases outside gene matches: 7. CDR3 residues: CASSPRTGWNTEAFF. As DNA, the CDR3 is TGTGCCAGCAGCCCCCGGACAGGATGGAACACTGAAGCTTTCTTT.

CDR3 coding DNA: TGTGCCAGCAGCGTGAAGCCCTCCTATAATTCACCCCTCCACTTT. Its protein is CASSVKPSYNSPLHF. The gene calls are TRBV5-6 and TRBJ1-6; D not certain. There are 15 residues in the CDR3. V lost 4 bases and J 0 bases, leaving 8 bases between the germline ends. Germline CDR1 and CDR2: SGHDT and YYEEEE. Filled out from reference TRBV5-6 and TRBJ1-6, the complete variable domain reads DAGVTQSPTHLIKTRGQQVTLRCSPKSGHDTVSWYQQALGQGPQFIFQYYEEEERQRGNFPDRFSGHQFPNYSSELNVNALLLGDSALYLCASSVKPSYNSPLHFGNGTRLTVT.

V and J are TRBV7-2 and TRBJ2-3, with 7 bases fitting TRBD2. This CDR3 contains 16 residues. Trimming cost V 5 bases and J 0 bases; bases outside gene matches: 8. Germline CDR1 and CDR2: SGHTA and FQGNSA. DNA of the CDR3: TGTGCCAGCAGCCTGGGCGTCGGGGGGAGCACAGATACGCAGTATTTT. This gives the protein CASSLGVGGSTDTQYF.

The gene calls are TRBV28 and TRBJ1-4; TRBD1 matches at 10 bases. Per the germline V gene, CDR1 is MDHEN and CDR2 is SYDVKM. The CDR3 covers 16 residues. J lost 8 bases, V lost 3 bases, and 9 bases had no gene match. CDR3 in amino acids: CASSLLPGQGNEKLFF. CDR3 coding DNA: TGTGCCAGCAGTTTGTTACCGGGACAGGGGAACGAAAAACTGTTTTTT.

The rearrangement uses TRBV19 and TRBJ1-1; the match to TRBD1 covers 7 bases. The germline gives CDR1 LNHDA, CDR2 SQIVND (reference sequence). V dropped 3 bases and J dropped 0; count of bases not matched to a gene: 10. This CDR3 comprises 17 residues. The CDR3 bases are TGTGCCAGTAGTATCCGTTGGGACAGTGTGATGAACACTGAAGCTTTCTTT. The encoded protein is CASSIRWDSVMNTEAFF.

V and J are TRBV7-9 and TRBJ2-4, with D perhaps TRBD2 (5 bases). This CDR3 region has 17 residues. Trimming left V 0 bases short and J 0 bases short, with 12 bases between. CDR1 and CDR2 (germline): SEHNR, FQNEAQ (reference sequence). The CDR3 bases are TGTGCCAGCAGCTTAGCCGGTAGCGCGCTAGCCAAAAACATTCAGTACTTC. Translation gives CASSLAGSALAKNIQYF.